This TCR beta chain was recorded in a study of blood T cell repertoires in COVID-19. Background on the study: There were acute and convalescent COVID-19 samples, and they came from the United States, Italy and Spain. Sources were T cells, B-cell-depleted T cells, or PBMCs; the material itself was cDNA or gDNA.

Trimming left V 0 bases short and J 4 bases short, with 12 bases between. CDR1 and CDR2 (germline): LGHNA, YSLEER. There are 15 residues in the CDR3. Original methodology: It was from reference gene primer amplification that nucleated cell counts were estimated. Sequencing was performed with immunoSEQ multiplex PCR; in TCRdb, only in-frame clones are kept and a portion is missing. The DNA gave D and trimming, while V, J and clone size come from that table. The table records under 75,000 clones, 85% to 90% of them present only once. The receptor comes from a woman over 75 with active COVID-19. This chain joins TRBV4-3 and TRBJ2-5, with a tentative D call TRBD2 (6 bases). Source material: peripheral blood. The CDR3 DNA is TGCGCCAGCAGCCAAGATGTAGGAGGGCGAGAGACCCAGTACTTC. Protein: CASSQDVGGRETQYF.